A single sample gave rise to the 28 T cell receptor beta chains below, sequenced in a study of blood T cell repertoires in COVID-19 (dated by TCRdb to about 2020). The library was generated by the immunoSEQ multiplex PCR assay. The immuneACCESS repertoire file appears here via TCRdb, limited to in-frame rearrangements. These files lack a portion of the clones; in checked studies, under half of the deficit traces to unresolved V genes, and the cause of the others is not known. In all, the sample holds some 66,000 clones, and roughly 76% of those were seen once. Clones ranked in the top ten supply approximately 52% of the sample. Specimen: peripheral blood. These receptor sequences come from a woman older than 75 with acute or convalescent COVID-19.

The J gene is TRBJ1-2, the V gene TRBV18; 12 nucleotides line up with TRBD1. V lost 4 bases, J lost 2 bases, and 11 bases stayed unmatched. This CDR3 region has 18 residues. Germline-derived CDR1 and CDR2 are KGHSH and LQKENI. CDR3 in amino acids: CASSQGIGTGGANYGYTF. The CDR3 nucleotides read TGTGCCAGCTCACAGGGAATAGGGACAGGGGGCGCGAACTATGGCTACACCTTC.

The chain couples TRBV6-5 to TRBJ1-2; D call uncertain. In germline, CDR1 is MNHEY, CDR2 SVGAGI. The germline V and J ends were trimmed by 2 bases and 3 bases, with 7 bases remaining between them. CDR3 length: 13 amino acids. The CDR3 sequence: CASSYVADYGYTF. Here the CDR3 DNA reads TGTGCCAGCAGTTACGTCGCGGACTATGGCTACACCTTC.

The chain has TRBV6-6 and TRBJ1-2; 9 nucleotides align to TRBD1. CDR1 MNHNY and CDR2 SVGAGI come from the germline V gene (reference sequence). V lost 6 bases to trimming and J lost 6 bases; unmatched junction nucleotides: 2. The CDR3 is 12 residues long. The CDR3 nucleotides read TGTGCCAGCAGGACAGGGGGGGATGGCTACACCTTC. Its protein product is CASRTGGDGYTF.

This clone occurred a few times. CDR3 sequence reads: CASRGPLVEGHYGYTF. The CDR3 DNA sequence: TGTGCCAGCAGGGGACCCTTGGTGGAGGGGCACTATGGCTACACCTTC. V usage is TRBV2 and J usage is TRBJ1-2; D perhaps matches TRBD1 (5 bases). Per germline, CDR1 SNHLY and CDR2 FYNNEI. The CDR3 contains 16 residues. V lost 6 bases to trimming and J lost 3 bases, with 20 bases between them. Variable domain in full (rest from reference TRBV2 and TRBJ1-2): EPEVTQTPSHQVTQMGQEVILRCVPISNHLYFYWYRQILGQKVEFLVSFYNNEISEKSEIFDDQFSVERPDGSNFTLKIRSTKLEDSAMYFCASRGPLVEGHYGYTFGSGTRLTVV.

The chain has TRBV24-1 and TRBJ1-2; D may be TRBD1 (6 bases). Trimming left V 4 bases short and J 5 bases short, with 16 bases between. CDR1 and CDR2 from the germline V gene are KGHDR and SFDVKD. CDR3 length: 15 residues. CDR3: CATSDKSGTRYGYTF. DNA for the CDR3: TGTGCCACCAGTGACAAATCCGGGACAAGATATGGCTACACCTTC.

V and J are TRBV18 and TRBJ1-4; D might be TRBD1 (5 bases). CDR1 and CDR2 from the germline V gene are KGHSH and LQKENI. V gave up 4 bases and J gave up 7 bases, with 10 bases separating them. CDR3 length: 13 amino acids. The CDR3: CASSQGLVEKLFF. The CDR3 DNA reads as TGTGCCAGCTCACAGGGGCTAGTTGAAAAACTGTTTTTT.

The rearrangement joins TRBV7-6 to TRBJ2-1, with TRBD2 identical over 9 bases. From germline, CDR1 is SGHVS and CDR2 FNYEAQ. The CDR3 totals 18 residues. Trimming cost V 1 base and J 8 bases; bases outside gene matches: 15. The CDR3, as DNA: TGTGCCAGCAGCTTAGTGCGGGGTGGCGGGAGGGCCGTCGATGAGCAGTTCTTC. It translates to CASSLVRGGGRAVDEQFF.

The CDR3 DNA is TGTGCCAGCAGCTTTGTTAGCGGAGGCCGTAGCTCCTACGAGCAGTACTTC. Its protein is CASSFVSGGRSSYEQYF. The V gene is TRBV7-8, the J gene TRBJ2-7; D is perhaps TRBD2 (6 bases). The V and J ends lost 3 bases and 0 bases respectively, with 18 bases between them. The CDR3 is 17 amino acids. The germline gives CDR1 SGHVS, CDR2 FQNEAQ.

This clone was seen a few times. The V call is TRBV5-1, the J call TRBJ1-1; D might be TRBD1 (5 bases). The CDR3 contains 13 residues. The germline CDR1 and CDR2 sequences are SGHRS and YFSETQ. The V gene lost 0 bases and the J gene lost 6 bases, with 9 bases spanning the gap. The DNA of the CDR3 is TGCGCCAGCAGCTTGGACCAGGGCGCTGAAGCTTTCTTT. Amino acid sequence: CASSLDQGAEAFF.

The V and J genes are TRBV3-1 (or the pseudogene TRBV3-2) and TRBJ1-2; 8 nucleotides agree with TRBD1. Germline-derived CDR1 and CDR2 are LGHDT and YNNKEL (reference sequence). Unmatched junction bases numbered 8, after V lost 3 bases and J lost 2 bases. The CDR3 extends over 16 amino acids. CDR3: CASSQAWGQANYGYTF. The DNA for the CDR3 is TGTGCCAGCAGCCAGGCTTGGGGACAGGCCAACTATGGCTACACCTTC.

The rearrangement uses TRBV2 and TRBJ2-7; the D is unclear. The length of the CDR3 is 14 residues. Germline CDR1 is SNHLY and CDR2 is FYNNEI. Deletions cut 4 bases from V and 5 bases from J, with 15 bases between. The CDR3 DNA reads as TGTGCCAGCAGTGTGTCTAGAGTATACAACGAGCAGTACTTC. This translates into CASSVSRVYNEQYF.

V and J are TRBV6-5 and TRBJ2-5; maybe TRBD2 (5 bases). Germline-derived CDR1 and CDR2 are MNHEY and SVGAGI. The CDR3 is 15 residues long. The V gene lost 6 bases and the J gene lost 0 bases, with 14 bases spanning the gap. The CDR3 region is CASSRGGSYQETQYF. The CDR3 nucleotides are TGTGCCAGCAGCCGCGGAGGTTCGTACCAAGAGACCCAGTACTTC.

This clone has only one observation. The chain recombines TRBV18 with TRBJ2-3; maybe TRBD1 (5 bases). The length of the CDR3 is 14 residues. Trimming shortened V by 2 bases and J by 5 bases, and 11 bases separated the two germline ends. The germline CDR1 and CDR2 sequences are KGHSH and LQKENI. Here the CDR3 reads CASSPNKGLDTQYF. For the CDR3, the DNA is TGTGCCAGCTCACCAAATAAGGGGTTAGATACGCAGTATTTT.

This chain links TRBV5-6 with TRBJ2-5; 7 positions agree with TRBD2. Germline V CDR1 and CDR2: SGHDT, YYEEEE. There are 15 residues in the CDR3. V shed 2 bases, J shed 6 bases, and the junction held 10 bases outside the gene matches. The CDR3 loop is CASSLTGAGRQTQYF. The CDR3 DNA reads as TGTGCCAGCAGCTTAACCGGAGCGGGGAGGCAGACCCAGTACTTC.

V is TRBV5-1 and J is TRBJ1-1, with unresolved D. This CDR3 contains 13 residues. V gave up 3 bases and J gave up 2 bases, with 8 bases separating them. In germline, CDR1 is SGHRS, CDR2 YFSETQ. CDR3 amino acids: CASSSGSNTEAFF. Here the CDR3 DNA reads TGCGCCAGCAGCTCAGGCTCCAACACTGAAGCTTTCTTT.

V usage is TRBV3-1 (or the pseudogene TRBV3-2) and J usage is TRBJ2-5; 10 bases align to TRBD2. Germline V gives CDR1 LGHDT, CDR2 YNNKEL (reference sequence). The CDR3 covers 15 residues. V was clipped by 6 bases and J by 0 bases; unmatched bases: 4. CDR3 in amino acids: CASRLAGRNQETQYF. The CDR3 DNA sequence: TGTGCCAGCAGACTAGCGGGAAGAAACCAAGAGACCCAGTACTTC.

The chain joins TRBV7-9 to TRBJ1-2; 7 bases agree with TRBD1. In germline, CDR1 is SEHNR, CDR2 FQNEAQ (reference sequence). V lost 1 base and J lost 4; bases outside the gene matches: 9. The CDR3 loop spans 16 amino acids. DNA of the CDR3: TGTGCCAGCAGCTTAGTCGACAGGGATCGCGTCTATGGCTACACCTTC. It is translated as CASSLVDRDRVYGYTF.

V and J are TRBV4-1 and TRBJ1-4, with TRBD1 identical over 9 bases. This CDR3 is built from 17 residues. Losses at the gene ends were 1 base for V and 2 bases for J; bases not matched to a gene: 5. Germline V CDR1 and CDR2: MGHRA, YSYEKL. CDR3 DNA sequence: TGCGCCAGCAGCCAAGGCCCACAGGGGGCCACTAATGAAAAACTGTTTTTT. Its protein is CASSQGPQGATNEKLFF.

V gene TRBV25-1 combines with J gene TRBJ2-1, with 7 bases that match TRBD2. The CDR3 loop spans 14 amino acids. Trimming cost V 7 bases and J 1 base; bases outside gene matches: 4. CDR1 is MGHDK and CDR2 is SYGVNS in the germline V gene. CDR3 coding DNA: TGTGCCAGCACCTGGGGAGGGTCCTACAATGAGCAGTTCTTC. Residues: CASTWGGSYNEQFF.

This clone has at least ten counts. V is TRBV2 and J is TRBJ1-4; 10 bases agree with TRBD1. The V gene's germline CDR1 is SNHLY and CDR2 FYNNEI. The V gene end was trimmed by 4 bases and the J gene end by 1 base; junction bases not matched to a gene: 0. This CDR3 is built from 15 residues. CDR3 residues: CASSGTGGTNEKLFF. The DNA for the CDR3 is TGTGCCAGCAGTGGGACAGGGGGAACTAATGAAAAACTGTTTTTT.

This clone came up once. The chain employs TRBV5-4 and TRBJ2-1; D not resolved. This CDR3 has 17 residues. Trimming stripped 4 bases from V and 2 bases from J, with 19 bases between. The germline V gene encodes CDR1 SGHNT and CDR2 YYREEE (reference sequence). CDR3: CASSTYTVLGTYNEQFF. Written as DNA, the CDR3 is TGTGCCAGCAGCACTTATACAGTCCTGGGCACCTACAATGAGCAGTTCTTC.

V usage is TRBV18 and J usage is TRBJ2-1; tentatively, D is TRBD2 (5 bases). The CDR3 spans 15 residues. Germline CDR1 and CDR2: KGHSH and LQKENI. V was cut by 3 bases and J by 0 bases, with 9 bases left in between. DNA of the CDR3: TGTGCCAGCTCACCCCTAGAGGGCTCCTACAATGAGCAGTTCTTC. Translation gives CASSPLEGSYNEQFF.

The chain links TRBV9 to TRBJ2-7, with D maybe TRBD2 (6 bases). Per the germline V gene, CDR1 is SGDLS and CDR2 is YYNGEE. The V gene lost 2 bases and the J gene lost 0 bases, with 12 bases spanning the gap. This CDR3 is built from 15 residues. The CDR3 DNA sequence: TGTGCCAGCAGCGTGGGGGGAGCAGCCTCCTACGAGCAGTACTTC. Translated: CASSVGGAASYEQYF.

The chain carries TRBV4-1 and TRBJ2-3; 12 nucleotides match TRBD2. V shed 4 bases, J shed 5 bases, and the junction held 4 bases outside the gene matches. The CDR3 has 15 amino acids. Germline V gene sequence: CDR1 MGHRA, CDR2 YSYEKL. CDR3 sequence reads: CASSRLAGEGDTQYF. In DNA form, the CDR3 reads TGCGCCAGCAGCCGACTAGCGGGAGAGGGAGATACGCAGTATTTT.

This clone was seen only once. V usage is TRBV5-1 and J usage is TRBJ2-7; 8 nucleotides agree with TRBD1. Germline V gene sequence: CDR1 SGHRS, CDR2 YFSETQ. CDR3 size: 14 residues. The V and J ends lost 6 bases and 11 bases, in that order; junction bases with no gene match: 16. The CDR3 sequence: CASKAGGLTPTEYF. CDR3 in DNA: TGCGCCAGCAAAGCAGGGGGCCTGACGCCAACGGAGTACTTC.

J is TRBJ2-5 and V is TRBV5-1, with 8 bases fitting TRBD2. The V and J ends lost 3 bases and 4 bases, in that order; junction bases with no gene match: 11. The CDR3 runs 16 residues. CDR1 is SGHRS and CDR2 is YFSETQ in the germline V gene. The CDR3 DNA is TGCGCCAGCAGCTCCGGGGGCTCGGGAGGGCCAGAGACCCAGTACTTC. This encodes CASSSGGSGGPETQYF.

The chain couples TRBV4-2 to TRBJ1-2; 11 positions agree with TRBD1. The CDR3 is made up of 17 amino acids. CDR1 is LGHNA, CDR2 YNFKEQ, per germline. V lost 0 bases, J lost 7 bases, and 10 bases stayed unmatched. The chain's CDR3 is CASSQDNPSGQGVGYTF. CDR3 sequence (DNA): TGTGCCAGCAGCCAAGATAACCCCTCGGGACAGGGGGTTGGCTACACCTTC.

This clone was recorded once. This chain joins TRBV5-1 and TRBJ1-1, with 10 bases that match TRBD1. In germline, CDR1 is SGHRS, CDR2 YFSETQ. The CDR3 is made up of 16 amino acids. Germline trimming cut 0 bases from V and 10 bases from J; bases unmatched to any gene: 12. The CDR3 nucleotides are TGCGCCAGCAGCTTGGCAGAGACAGGGGGCCGCTGGGGAGCTTTCTTT. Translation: CASSLAETGGRWGAFF.